The clone carrying this T cell receptor (beta chain) has only a few counts. Its antigen is not identified. V dropped 2 bases and J dropped 7 bases, with 11 bases sitting between them. The CDR3 has 14 amino acids. From germline, CDR1 is ENHRY and CDR2 SYGVKD. This entry comes from a study of Ad26.COV2.S vaccination and SARS-CoV-2 variants. Across the whole study: The donor participated in the COV1001 trial, in its Ad26.COV2.S arm.

Profiling relied on immunoSEQ multiplex PCR, and the TCRdb table lists in-frame clones only, not all of them. The table has some 410,000 clones, about 92% seen once; the top ten hold about 1.6%. Points from the study as a whole: The study found higher spike-specific TCR breadth in vaccine than placebo recipients. Responses of T cells in total may have been underestimated by the TCR breadth and depth analyses.

Treatment indicated: about 20 received Ad26.COV2.S at low or high dose, single or two shots; about 5 received placebo; per-sample allocation not given. Specimens were obtained on day 63 following the first vaccine or placebo injection. The source is a person between 18 and 65 years old who received the Ad26.COV2.S COVID-19 vaccine or a placebo. The chain has TRBV10-3 and TRBJ2-2, with D uncertain. The sequencing used peripheral blood, collected in a trial of Ad26.COV2.S vaccine versus placebo. CDR3 protein: CAISEPPEIGELFF. In DNA form, the CDR3 reads TGTGCCATCAGTGAGCCACCGGAGATCGGGGAGCTGTTTTTT.